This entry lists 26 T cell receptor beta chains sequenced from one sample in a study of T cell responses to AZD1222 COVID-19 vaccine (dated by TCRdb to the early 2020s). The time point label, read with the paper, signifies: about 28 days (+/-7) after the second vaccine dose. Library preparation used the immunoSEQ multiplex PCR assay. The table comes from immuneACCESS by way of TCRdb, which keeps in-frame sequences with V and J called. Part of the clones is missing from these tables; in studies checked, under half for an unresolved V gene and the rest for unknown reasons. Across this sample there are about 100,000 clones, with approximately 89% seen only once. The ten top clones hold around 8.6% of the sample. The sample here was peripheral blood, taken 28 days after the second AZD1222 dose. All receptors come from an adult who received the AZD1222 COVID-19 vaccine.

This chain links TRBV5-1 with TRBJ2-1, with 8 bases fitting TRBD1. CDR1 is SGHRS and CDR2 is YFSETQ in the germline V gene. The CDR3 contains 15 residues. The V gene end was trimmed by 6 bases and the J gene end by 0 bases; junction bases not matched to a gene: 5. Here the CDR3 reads CASNRQGSSYNEQFF. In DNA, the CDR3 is TGCGCCAGCAACCGACAGGGGAGCTCCTACAATGAGCAGTTCTTC.

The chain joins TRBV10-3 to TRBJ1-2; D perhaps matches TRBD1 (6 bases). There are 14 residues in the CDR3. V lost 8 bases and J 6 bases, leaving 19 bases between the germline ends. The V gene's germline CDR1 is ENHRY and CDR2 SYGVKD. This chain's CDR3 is CAIRGTNFPNGYTF. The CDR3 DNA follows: TGTGCCATCCGCGGGACAAACTTCCCGAATGGCTACACCTTC.

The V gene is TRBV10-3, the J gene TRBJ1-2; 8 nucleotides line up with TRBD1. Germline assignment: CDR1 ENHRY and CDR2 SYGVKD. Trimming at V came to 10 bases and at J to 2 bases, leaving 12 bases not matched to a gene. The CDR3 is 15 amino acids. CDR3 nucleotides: TGTGCCACGGTAGACAGGGGCGAATACAACTATGGCTACACCTTC. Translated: CATVDRGEYNYGYTF.

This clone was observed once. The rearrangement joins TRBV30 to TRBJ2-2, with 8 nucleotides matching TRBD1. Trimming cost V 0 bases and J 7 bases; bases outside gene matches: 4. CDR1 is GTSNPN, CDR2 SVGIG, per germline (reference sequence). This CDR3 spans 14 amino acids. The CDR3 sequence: CAWSVLQGVGELFF. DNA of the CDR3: TGTGCCTGGAGTGTACTACAGGGGGTCGGGGAGCTGTTTTTT.

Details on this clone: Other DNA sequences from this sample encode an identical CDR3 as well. This CDR3 is CASSPGSTDTQYF. CDR3 coding DNA: TGTGCCAGTAGTCCTGGGAGCACAGATACGCAGTATTTT. The V and J genes are TRBV19 and TRBJ2-3; D call uncertain. Germline assignment: CDR1 LNHDA and CDR2 SQIVND (reference sequence). This CDR3 comprises 13 residues. V was cut by 5 bases and J by 0 bases, with 6 bases left in between.

The chain's CDR3 is CASSLGGLAGFNEQFF. The CDR3 DNA is TGTGCCAGCAGCTTAGGGGGACTAGCGGGATTTAATGAGCAGTTCTTC. The genes are TRBV7-6 and TRBJ2-1, with 13 positions matching TRBD2. The ends lost 1 base at V and 7 bases at J; junction bases unmatched: 4. The CDR3 is made up of 16 amino acids. Germline V CDR1 and CDR2: SGHVS, FNYEAQ.

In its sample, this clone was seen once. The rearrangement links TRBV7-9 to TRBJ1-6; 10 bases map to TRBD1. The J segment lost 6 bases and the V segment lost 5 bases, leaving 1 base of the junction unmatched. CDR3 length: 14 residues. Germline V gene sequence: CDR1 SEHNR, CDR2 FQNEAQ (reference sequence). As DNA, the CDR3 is TGTGCCAGCAGCCGGGACAGGGGTAATTCACCCCTCCACTTT. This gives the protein CASSRDRGNSPLHF.

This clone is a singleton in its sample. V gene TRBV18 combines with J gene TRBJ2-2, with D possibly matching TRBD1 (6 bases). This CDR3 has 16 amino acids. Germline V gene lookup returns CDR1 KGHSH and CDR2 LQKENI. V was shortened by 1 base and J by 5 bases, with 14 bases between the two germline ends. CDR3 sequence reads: CASSPLFRGLTGELFF. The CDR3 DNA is TGTGCCAGCTCACCACTTTTCAGGGGTTTGACCGGGGAGCTGTTTTTT.

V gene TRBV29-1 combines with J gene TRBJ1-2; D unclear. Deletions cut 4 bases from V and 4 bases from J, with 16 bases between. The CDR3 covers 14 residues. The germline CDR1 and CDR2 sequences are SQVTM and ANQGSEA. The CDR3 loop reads CSVVLAEGVYGYTF. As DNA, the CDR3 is TGCAGCGTTGTACTCGCGGAAGGTGTCTATGGCTACACCTTC.

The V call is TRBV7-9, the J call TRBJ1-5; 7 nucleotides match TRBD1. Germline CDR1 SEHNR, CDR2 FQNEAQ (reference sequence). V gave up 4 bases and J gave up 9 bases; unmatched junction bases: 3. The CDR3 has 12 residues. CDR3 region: CASSSGGRPQHF. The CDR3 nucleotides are TGTGCCAGCAGCTCAGGGGGGAGGCCCCAGCATTTT.

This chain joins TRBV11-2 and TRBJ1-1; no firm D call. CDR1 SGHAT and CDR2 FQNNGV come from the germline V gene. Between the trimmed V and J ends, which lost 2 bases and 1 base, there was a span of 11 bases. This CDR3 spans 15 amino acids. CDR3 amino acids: CASSLTGGRNTEAFF. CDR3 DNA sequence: TGTGCCAGCAGCTTAACGGGCGGTAGGAACACTGAAGCTTTCTTT.

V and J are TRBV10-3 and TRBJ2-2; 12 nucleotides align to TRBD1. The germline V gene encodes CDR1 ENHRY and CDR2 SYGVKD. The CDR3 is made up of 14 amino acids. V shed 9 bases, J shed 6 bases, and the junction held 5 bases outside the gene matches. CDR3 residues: CAISGQGAPGELFF. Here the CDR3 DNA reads TGTGCCATTTCGGGACAGGGGGCGCCCGGGGAGCTGTTTTTT.

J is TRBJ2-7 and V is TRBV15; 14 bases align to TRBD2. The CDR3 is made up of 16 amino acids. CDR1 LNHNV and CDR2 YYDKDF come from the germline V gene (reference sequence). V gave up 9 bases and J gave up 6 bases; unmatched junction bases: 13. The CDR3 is CATSGLAGGQKLEQYF. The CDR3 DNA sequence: TGTGCCACAAGTGGACTAGCGGGAGGCCAAAAACTCGAGCAGTACTTC.

For the CDR3, the DNA is TGCGCCAGCAGTGGGGGACCGAACACCGGGGAGCTGTTTTTT. Protein: CASSGGPNTGELFF. The V and J genes are TRBV10-1 and TRBJ2-2; D is tentatively TRBD1 or TRBD2 (5 bases each). CDR3 length: 14 amino acids. The V gene lost 4 bases and the J gene lost 0 bases, with 6 bases spanning the gap. CDR1 and CDR2 (germline): WNHNN, SYGVQD (reference sequence).

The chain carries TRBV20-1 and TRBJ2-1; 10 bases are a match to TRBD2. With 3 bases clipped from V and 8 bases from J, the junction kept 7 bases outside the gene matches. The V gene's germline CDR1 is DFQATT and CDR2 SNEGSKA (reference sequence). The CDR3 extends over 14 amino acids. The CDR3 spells CSASILAGVDEQFF. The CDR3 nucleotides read TGCAGTGCTAGTATTCTAGCGGGAGTGGATGAGCAGTTCTTC.

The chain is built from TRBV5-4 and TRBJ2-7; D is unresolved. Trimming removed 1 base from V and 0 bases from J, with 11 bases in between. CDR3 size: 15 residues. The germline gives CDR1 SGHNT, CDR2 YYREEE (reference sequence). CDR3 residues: CASSLSSGSSYEQYF. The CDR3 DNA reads TGTGCCAGCAGCTTGTCTAGTGGAAGCTCCTACGAGCAGTACTTC.

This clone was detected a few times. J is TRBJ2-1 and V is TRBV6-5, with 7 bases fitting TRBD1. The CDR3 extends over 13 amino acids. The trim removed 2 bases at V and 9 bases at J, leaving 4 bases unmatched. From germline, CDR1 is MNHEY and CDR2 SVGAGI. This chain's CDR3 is CASSYRNRGEQFF. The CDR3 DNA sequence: TGTGCCAGCAGTTACCGCAACAGGGGTGAGCAGTTCTTC.

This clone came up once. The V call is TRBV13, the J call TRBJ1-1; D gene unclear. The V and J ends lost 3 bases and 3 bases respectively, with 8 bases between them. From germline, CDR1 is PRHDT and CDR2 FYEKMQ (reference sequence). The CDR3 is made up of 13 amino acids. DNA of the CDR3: TGTGCCAGCAGCTTTCGTCGGGACACTGAAGCTTTCTTT. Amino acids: CASSFRRDTEAFF.

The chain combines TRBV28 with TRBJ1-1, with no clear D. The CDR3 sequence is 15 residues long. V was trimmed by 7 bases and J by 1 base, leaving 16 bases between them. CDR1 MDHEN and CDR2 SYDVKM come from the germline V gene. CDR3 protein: CASTHPRAPNTEAFF. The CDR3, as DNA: TGTGCCAGCACCCACCCCCGGGCCCCGAACACTGAAGCTTTCTTT. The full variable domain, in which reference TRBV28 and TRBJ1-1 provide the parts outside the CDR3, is DVKVTQSSRYLVKRTGEKVFLECVQDMDHENMFWYRQDPGLGLRLIYFSYDVKMKEKGDIPEGYSVSREKKERFSLILESASTNQTSMYLCASTHPRAPNTEAFFGQGTRLTVV.

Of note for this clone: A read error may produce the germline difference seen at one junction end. The CDR3 loop is CAWTSGFRMNF. As DNA, the CDR3 is TGTGCCTGGACCTCGGGGTTCCGGATGAACTTC. V and J are TRBV30 and TRBJ2-7, with TRBD2 as a possible D gene (5 bases). Germline CDR1 and CDR2: GTSNPN and SVGIG (reference sequence). The CDR3 spans 11 residues.

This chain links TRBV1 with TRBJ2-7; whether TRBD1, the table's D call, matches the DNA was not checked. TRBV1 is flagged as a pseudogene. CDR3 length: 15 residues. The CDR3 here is CTSSPGTGGEDEQYF. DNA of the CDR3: TGCACCAGCAGCCCAGGGACAGGGGGTGAAGACGAGCAGTACTTC.

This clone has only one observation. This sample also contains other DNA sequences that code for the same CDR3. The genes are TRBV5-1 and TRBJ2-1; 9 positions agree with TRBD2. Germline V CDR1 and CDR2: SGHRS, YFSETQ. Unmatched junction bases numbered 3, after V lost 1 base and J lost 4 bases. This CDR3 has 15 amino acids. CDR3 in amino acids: CASSLQTSGYNEQFF. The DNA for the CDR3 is TGCGCCAGCAGCTTGCAAACTAGCGGGTACAATGAGCAGTTCTTC.

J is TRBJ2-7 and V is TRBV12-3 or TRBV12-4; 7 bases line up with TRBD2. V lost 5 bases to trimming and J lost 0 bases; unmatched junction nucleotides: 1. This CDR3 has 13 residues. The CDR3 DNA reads TGTGCCAGCAGTGCGGGGGTCTCCTACGAGCAGTACTTC. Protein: CASSAGVSYEQYF.

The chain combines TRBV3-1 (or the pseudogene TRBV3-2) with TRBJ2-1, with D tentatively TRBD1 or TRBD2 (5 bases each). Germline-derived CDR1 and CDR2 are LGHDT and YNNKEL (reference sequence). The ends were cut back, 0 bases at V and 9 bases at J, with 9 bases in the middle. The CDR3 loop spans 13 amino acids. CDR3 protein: CASSQDWGIEQFF. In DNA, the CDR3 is TGTGCCAGCAGCCAAGATTGGGGGATTGAGCAGTTCTTC.

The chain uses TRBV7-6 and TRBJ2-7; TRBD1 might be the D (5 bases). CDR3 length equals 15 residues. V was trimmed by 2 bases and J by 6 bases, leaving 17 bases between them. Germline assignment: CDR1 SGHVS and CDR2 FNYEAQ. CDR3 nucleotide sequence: TGTGCCAGCAGCTTAATTCCCCAGGGCCGTAGCGAGCAGTACTTC. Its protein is CASSLIPQGRSEQYF.

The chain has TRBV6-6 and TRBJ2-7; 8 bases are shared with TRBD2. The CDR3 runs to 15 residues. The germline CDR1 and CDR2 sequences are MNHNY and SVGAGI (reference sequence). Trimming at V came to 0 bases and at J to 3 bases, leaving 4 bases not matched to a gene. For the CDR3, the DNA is TGTGCCAGCAGTTACTCGACTAGCGTATACTACGAGCAGTACTTC. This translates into CASSYSTSVYYEQYF.